This T cell receptor (beta chain) was captured by sequencing in a study of blood T cell repertoires in COVID-19. Study details: Sources were T cells, B-cell-depleted T cells, or PBMCs; the material itself was cDNA or gDNA.

CDR1 LGHNA and CDR2 YSLEER come from the germline V gene. V lost 3 bases to trimming and J lost 2 bases, with 6 bases between them. The CDR3 is 13 amino acids. Assay: immunoSEQ multiplex PCR; the TCRdb copy retains only in-frame clones and omits some. The sample includes 150,000 to 200,000 clones, over 80% of them seen just once. The chain has TRBV4-3 and TRBJ2-3, with unresolved D. The source material was peripheral blood. The sequence derives from a woman in her 30s with acute or convalescent COVID-19. The CDR3 coding sequence is TGCGCCAGCAGCCAGTATCTCACAGATACGCAGTATTTT. Translating it yields CASSQYLTDTQYF.